The 26 T cell receptor beta chains below all came from one sample that was sequenced in a study of blood T cell repertoires in COVID-19. Produced via immunoSEQ multiplex PCR; TCRdb's table is partial and in-frame only. Here the sample spans hundreds of thousands of clones, around 91% being singletons. Sequenced sample: PBMCs or T cells enriched from blood (not recorded which). All receptors derive from a man aged 25 to 40 who had recovered from COVID-19.

The V and J genes are TRBV28 and TRBJ2-7; possible D gene TRBD2, 5 bases. The germline CDR1 and CDR2 sequences are MDHEN and SYDVKM. The length of the CDR3 is 13 residues. V was shortened by 6 bases and J by 3 bases, with 12 bases between the two germline ends. CDR3 DNA: TGTGCCAGCAGGCCCCCGGGGAACTACGAGCAGTACTTC. Its protein is CASRPPGNYEQYF.

This rearrangement joins TRBV7-9 to TRBJ2-5, with 11 bases lining up with TRBD1. Germline loops: CDR1 SEHNR, CDR2 FQNEAQ (reference sequence). CDR3 length equals 15 residues. V shed 4 bases, J shed 5 bases, and the junction held 6 bases outside the gene matches. The CDR3 region is CASSWGQGVVETQYF. In nucleotides, the CDR3 is TGTGCCAGCAGCTGGGGACAGGGGGTGGTGGAGACCCAGTACTTC.

The chain carries TRBV2 and TRBJ1-3, with a weak D call TRBD1 (6 bases). V lost 8 bases, J lost 9 bases, and 23 bases lay in between. The CDR3 is 15 amino acids. In germline, CDR1 is SNHLY, CDR2 FYNNEI. CDR3 in DNA: TGTGCCAGCGGAGACTCAGCAGGGGTAAAGGGCACCATATATTTT. Protein product: CASGDSAGVKGTIYF.

V and J are TRBV7-9 and TRBJ1-2; weak D call: TRBD1 (5 bases). The V end was cut by 0 bases, the J end by 4 bases, with 9 bases between. The germline gives CDR1 SEHNR, CDR2 FQNEAQ (reference sequence). This CDR3 comprises 14 residues. CDR3 coding DNA: TGTGCCAGCAGCTTAGCGGCAGGGCCCTATGGCTACACCTTC. Protein product: CASSLAAGPYGYTF.

Only one count was recorded for this clone. The genes are TRBV18 and TRBJ1-5; tentative D call: TRBD1 (5 bases). This CDR3 spans 15 amino acids. Per germline, CDR1 KGHSH and CDR2 LQKENI. The V and J ends lost 5 bases and 2 bases respectively, with 13 bases between them. The CDR3 loop is CASSAQQGGNQPQHF. CDR3 coding DNA: TGTGCCAGCTCAGCACAACAAGGGGGCAATCAGCCCCAGCATTTT.

The chain carries TRBV5-8 and TRBJ1-5; D perhaps matches TRBD1 (5 bases). Germline assignment: CDR1 SGHTS and CDR2 YDEGEE. There are 14 residues in the CDR3. The V and J ends lost 3 bases and 5 bases respectively, with 12 bases between them. The DNA of the CDR3 is TGTGCCAGCAGCTGGGGGGTAGGGGATCAGCCCCAGCATTTT. Translation: CASSWGVGDQPQHF.

The chain has TRBV7-9 and TRBJ1-1; maybe TRBD1 (5 bases). Germline lookup yields CDR1 SEHNR and CDR2 FQNEAQ (reference sequence). The CDR3 contains 13 residues. The V and J ends lost 10 bases and 3 bases respectively, with 15 bases between them. In DNA form, the CDR3 reads TGTGCCACCTCCTCACCGGGGGACACTGAAGCTTTCTTT. This codes for CATSSPGDTEAFF.

This chain uses TRBV6-5 with TRBJ1-1; possibly TRBD1 for D (5 bases). V gave up 6 bases and J gave up 2 bases, with 7 bases separating them. From germline, CDR1 is MNHEY and CDR2 SVGAGI. This CDR3 comprises 12 residues. CDR3 in DNA: TGTGCCAGCAGACAGGACAACACTGAAGCTTTCTTT. Translating gives CASRQDNTEAFF.

The chain carries TRBV4-1 and TRBJ1-6; no definite D call. The CDR3 is 18 residues long. Trimming shortened V by 0 bases and J by 5 bases, and 17 bases separated the two germline ends. The V gene's germline CDR1 is MGHRA and CDR2 YSYEKL. The CDR3 loop reads CASSQEGWGVYHNSPLHF. CDR3 coding DNA: TGCGCCAGCAGCCAAGAAGGTTGGGGAGTCTATCATAATTCACCCCTCCACTTT.

The V and J genes are TRBV6-5 and TRBJ1-4; tentatively, D is TRBD1 (6 bases). V lost 6 bases and J 7 bases, leaving 15 bases between the germline ends. The germline V gene has CDR1 MNHEY and CDR2 SVGAGI. The CDR3 runs 14 residues. CDR3 residues: CASRRGGGVEKLFF. The CDR3 bases are TGTGCCAGCAGGCGAGGGGGGGGCGTTGAAAAACTGTTTTTT.

The chain combines TRBV28 with TRBJ1-4; D not certain. The CDR3 totals 13 residues. Germline V CDR1 and CDR2: MDHEN, SYDVKM. V lost 4 bases to trimming and J lost 7 bases, with 10 bases between them. The CDR3 coding sequence is TGTGCCAGCAGTTCCCAGGTTTTTGAAAAACTGTTTTTT. It specifies CASSSQVFEKLFF.

The genes are TRBV28 and TRBJ2-5; 10 bases are shared with TRBD2. After removal of 6 bases from V and 5 bases from J, the junction contained 15 bases not matched to a gene. This CDR3 has 17 residues. Germline values: CDR1 MDHEN, CDR2 SYDVKM. Written as DNA, the CDR3 is TGTGCCAGCAGCCTATTTCGGACTAGCGGAGAAGGGGAGACCCAGTACTTC. Translation: CASSLFRTSGEGETQYF.

The chain couples TRBV2 to TRBJ1-6; no reliable D call. CDR1 SNHLY and CDR2 FYNNEI come from the germline V gene. The CDR3 contains 13 residues. The V and J ends lost 7 bases and 9 bases respectively, with 13 bases between them. CDR3 coding DNA: TGTGCCAGCAATGAGGGAGTTTCTTCACCCCTCCACTTT. Protein: CASNEGVSSPLHF.

The chain couples TRBV19 to TRBJ2-5; D gene unclear. Trimming pared 0 bases from V and 3 bases from J, leaving 11 bases between. CDR3 length equals 15 residues. CDR1 is LNHDA and CDR2 is SQIVND in the germline V gene (reference sequence). CDR3 residues: CASSIDVGGEETQYF. As DNA, the CDR3 is TGTGCCAGTAGTATAGACGTGGGTGGAGAAGAGACCCAGTACTTC.

The rearrangement joins TRBV3-1 (or the pseudogene TRBV3-2) to TRBJ2-7; D is uncertain. Germline loops: CDR1 LGHDT, CDR2 YNNKEL (reference sequence). V was cut by 0 bases and J by 1 base, with 10 bases left in between. The CDR3 extends over 15 amino acids. CDR3 protein: CASSQDLAESYEQYF. The CDR3 DNA follows: TGTGCCAGCAGCCAAGATCTTGCAGAATCCTACGAGCAGTACTTC.

This rearrangement joins TRBV18 to TRBJ2-7; D unresolved. Per germline, CDR1 KGHSH and CDR2 LQKENI. Trimming shortened V by 4 bases and J by 1 base, and 5 bases separated the two germline ends. The CDR3 sequence is 12 residues long. The CDR3 region has the DNA TGTGCCAGCTCACTAATGTCCTACGAGCAGTACTTC. Translating gives CASSLMSYEQYF.

The chain combines TRBV24-1 with TRBJ2-1; possible D gene TRBD1, 5 bases. The CDR3 is 14 amino acids. Trimming stripped 5 bases from V and 5 bases from J, with 12 bases between. CDR1 and CDR2 from the germline V gene are KGHDR and SFDVKD. CDR3 loop: CATSGQGRNNEQFF. The CDR3 nucleotides are TGTGCCACCAGTGGGCAGGGAAGGAACAATGAGCAGTTCTTC.

The genes are TRBV7-2 and TRBJ1-2; 11 bases map to TRBD1. Germline loops: CDR1 SGHTA, CDR2 FQGNSA. Trimming cost V 5 bases and J 3 bases; bases outside gene matches: 2. The length of the CDR3 is 14 residues. The chain's CDR3 is CASSRDRGDYGYTF. CDR3 coding DNA: TGTGCCAGCAGCAGGGACAGGGGGGACTATGGCTACACCTTC.

The chain recombines TRBV11-2 with TRBJ1-1; 8 bases match TRBD1. In germline, CDR1 is SGHAT, CDR2 FQNNGV. Trimming at V came to 5 bases and at J to 1 base, leaving 6 bases not matched to a gene. The CDR3 extends over 15 amino acids. This CDR3 is CASSARQGWNTEAFF. The CDR3 bases are TGTGCCAGCAGCGCGCGACAGGGGTGGAACACTGAAGCTTTCTTT.

The chain is built from TRBV6-1 and TRBJ1-4, with 7 bases lining up with TRBD1. This CDR3 region has 17 residues. The germline V gene has CDR1 MNHNS and CDR2 SASEGT. With 3 bases clipped from V and 3 bases from J, the junction kept 10 bases outside the gene matches. The CDR3 protein is CASSEATGSGSNEKLFF. The CDR3 DNA sequence: TGTGCCAGCAGTGAGGCGACAGGGAGCGGTTCTAATGAAAAACTGTTTTTT.

The rearrangement links TRBV18 to TRBJ2-7; the D is unclear. CDR3 length: 14 residues. From germline, CDR1 is KGHSH and CDR2 LQKENI. Trimming pared 2 bases from V and 2 bases from J, leaving 10 bases between. This chain's CDR3 is CASSPGRQTYEQYF. DNA of the CDR3: TGTGCCAGCTCACCAGGCAGGCAGACCTACGAGCAGTACTTC.

This clone has a single count. The chain links TRBV6-5 to TRBJ2-1; 11 bases are a match to TRBD2. The germline gives CDR1 MNHEY, CDR2 SVGAGI. The J segment lost 12 bases and the V segment lost 5 bases, leaving 12 bases of the junction unmatched. The CDR3 covers 15 residues. The CDR3: CASSTPTSGNPGQFF. CDR3 DNA: TGTGCCAGCAGTACCCCGACTAGCGGGAACCCCGGGCAGTTCTTC.

This clone occurred once. The rearrangement uses TRBV27 and TRBJ2-7, with 8 bases that match TRBD1. CDR3 size: 14 residues. J was trimmed by 2 bases and V by 5 bases; bases with no gene match: 5. Germline CDR1 and CDR2: MNHEY and SMNVEV (reference sequence). The CDR3 region has the DNA TGTGCCAGCAGTCCCCGGGACAGGACCTACGAGCAGTACTTC. Protein product: CASSPRDRTYEQYF.

The rearrangement joins TRBV28 to TRBJ2-3, with 8 bases identical to TRBD2. Germline V gene lookup returns CDR1 MDHEN and CDR2 SYDVKM. The CDR3 length is 15 residues. Trimming took 6 bases from V and 0 from J; bases not matched to a gene: 5. CDR3 coding DNA: TGTGCCAGCAGCAGTAGCGGGGCTAGCACAGATACGCAGTATTTT. Its protein is CASSSSGASTDTQYF.

CDR3 loop: CASSLGTDTGELFF. The CDR3, as DNA: TGCGCCAGCAGCTTGGGGACAGATACCGGGGAGCTGTTTTTT. The chain has TRBV5-1 and TRBJ2-2, with a tentative D call TRBD1 (6 bases). CDR3 size: 14 residues. Deletions cut 0 bases from V and 5 bases from J, with 8 bases between. Germline V gene lookup returns CDR1 SGHRS and CDR2 YFSETQ. Full variable domain (remainder filled in from reference TRBV5-1 and TRBJ2-2): KAGVTQTPRYLIKTRGQQVTLSCSPISGHRSVSWYQQTPGQGLQFLFEYFSETQRNKGNFPGRFSGRQFSNSRSEMNVSTLELGDSALYLCASSLGTDTGELFFGEGSRLTVL.

This sequence joins TRBV6-5 and TRBJ2-1; 8 bases map to TRBD2. This CDR3 has 14 amino acids. In germline, CDR1 is MNHEY, CDR2 SVGAGI. V lost 7 bases to trimming and J lost 2 bases; unmatched junction nucleotides: 4. The CDR3 loop reads CASNPTSAYNEQFF. The CDR3 bases are TGTGCCAGCAATCCGACTAGCGCCTACAATGAGCAGTTCTTC.